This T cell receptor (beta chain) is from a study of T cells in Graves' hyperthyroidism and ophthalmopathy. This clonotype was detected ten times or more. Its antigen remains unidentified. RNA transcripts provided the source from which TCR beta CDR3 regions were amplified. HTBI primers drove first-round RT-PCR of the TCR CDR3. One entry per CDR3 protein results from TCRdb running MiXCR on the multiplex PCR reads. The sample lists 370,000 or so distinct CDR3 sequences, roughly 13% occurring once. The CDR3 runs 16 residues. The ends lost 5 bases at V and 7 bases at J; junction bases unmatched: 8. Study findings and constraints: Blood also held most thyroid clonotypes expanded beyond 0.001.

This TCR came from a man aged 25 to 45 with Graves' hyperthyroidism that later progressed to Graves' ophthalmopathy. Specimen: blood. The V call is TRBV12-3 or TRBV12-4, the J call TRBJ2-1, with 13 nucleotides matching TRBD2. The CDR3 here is CASSPTGLAGRNEQFF. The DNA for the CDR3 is TGTGCCAGCAGTCCCACGGGACTAGCGGGGAGGAATGAGCAGTTCTTC.